The rows below give T cell receptor beta chains drawn from one sample of a study of untreated major depressive disorder. Clones were read by immunoSEQ multiplex PCR, and TCRdb kept only the in-frame ones, dropping some. The sample holds about 19,000 clones, roughly 90% seen once. The sample was CD4+ T cells from PBMCs. All receptors derive from a woman in her thirties or forties with major depressive disorder. Each CDR3 is given with its conserved first and last residue. The order of the fields is D gene, V gene, clone size, J gene, CDR3 DNA, CDR3 protein. A D gene is named only where the DNA matches it firmly. Clone size is given for some rows only: seen once, a few or many times, or a class if the clone is expanded.

>-|TRBV2|-|TRBJ2-7
TGTGCCAGTCAACAGATGGCGCTACCCTCCTACGAGCAGTACTTC
CASQQMALPSYEQYF
>-|TRBV11-3|-|TRBJ1-1
TGTGCCAGCAGCGTCCGGGATTACACTGAAGCTTTCTTT
CASSVRDYTEAFF
>-|TRBV6-5|-|TRBJ1-1
TGTGCCAGCAGTTACGCGGGAGCGGTGAACACTGAAGCTTTCTTT
CASSYAGAVNTEAFF
>-|TRBV15|-|TRBJ2-6
TGTGCCACCAGCAGAGTTACCCGCGGGGCCAACGTCCTGACTTTC
CATSRVTRGANVLTF
>-|TRBV25-1|-|TRBJ1-3
TGTGCCAGCAGTGAATTGAAGGTACAGGGATCTGGAAACACCATATATTTT
CASSELKVQGSGNTIYF
>-|TRBV2|-|TRBJ1-5
TGTGCCAGCAGTGAAAGGGAGAAAAATCAGCCCCAGCATTTT
CASSEREKNQPQHF
>TRBD1|TRBV27|once|TRBJ2-1
TGTGCCAGCAGTCGAATCAAAACAGGGGACGGTGAGCAGTTCTTC
CASSRIKTGDGEQFF
>-|TRBV4-1|-|TRBJ1-1
TGCGCCAGCAGCCAAGAGGCCGAAGCTTTCTTT
CASSQEAEAFF
>TRBD2|TRBV13|-|TRBJ2-7
TGTGCCAGCAGCCGGACTAAGCGGGGGGCCTACGAGCAGTACTTC
CASSRTKRGAYEQYF
>TRBD2|TRBV5-1|-|TRBJ2-2
TGCGCCAGCAGCTTCGGGGGGGCCCCCACCGGGGAGCTGTTTTTT
CASSFGGAPTGELFF
>TRBD1|TRBV2|-|TRBJ2-7
TGTGCCAGCAGAATACAGGGGATTGGCGAGCAGTACTTC
CASRIQGIGEQYF
>-|TRBV14|-|TRBJ1-1
TGTGCCAGCAGCCAAGATTGGGGGAACACTGAAGCTTTCTTT
CASSQDWGNTEAFF
>-|TRBV19|-|TRBJ1-1
TGTGCCAGTAGTATAGTGGACAGAAAAGCTTTCTTT
CASSIVDRKAFF
>-|TRBV6-5|few|TRBJ1-1
TGTGCCAGCAGTTCCCTCCCGACAGAGAACACTGAAGCTTTCTTT
CASSSLPTENTEAFF
>TRBD2|TRBV5-1|-|TRBJ2-3
TGCGCCAGCAGCTCTGGTGGACTAGCGGGAACAGATACGCAGTATTTT
CASSSGGLAGTDTQYF
>-|TRBV6-1|few|TRBJ1-1
TGTGCCAGCAGGCGGAACACTGAAGCTTTCTTT
CASRRNTEAFF
>-|TRBV6-5|-|TRBJ1-4
TGTGCCAGCAGTTACTCCGACAGGATTAATGAAAAACTGTTTTTT
CASSYSDRINEKLFF